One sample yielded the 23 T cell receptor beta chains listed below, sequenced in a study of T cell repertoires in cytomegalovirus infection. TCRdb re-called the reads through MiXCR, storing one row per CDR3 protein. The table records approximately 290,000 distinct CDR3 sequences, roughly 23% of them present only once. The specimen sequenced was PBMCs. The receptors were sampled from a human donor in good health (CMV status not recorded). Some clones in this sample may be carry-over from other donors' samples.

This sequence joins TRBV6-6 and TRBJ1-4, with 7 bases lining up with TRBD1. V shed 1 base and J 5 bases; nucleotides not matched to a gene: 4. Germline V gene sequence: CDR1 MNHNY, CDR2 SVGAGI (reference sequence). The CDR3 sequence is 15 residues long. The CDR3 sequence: CASSYYGTANEKLFF. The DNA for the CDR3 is TGTGCCAGCAGTTACTACGGGACAGCAAATGAAAAACTGTTTTTT.

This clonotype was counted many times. CDR3 in amino acids: CASIEPGKSYEQYF. The CDR3 DNA is TGTGCCAGCATCGAGCCCGGAAAGTCCTACGAGCAGTACTTC. The chain uses TRBV6-1 and TRBJ2-7; D remains ambiguous. V was pared by 7 bases and J by 1 base, with 14 bases between. The CDR3 covers 14 residues. Germline V gene sequence: CDR1 MNHNS, CDR2 SASEGT.

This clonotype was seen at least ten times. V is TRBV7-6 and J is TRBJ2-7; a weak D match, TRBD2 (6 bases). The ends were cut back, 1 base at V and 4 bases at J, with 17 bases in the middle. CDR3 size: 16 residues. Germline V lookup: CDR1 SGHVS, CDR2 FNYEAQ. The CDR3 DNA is TGTGCCAGCAGCTTAGGACGGGCAGGGAGGATGTACGAGCAGTACTTC. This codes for CASSLGRAGRMYEQYF. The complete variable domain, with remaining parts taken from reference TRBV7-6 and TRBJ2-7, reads GAGVSQSPRYKVTKRGQDVALRCDPISGHVSLYWYRQALGQGPEFLTYFNYEAQQDKSGLPNDRFSAERPEGSISTLTIQRTEQRDSAMYRCASSLGRAGRMYEQYFGPGTRLTVT.

DNA of the CDR3: TGTGCCAGCAGCCCACAGGGATCGGTCACCGGGGAGCTGTTTTTT. Residues: CASSPQGSVTGELFF. The genes are TRBV12-3 or TRBV12-4 and TRBJ2-2, with a possible D match to TRBD1 (6 bases). V was clipped by 6 bases and J by 4 bases, with 15 bases between them. CDR3 size: 15 residues.

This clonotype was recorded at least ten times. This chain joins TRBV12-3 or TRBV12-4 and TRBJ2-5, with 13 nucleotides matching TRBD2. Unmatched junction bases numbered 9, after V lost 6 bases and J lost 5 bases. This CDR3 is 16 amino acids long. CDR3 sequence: CASSNTGTSGEETQYF. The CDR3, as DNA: TGTGCCAGCAGCAACACCGGGACTAGCGGGGAGGAGACCCAGTACTTC.

The CDR3 loop is CASSADGSYEQYF. Here the CDR3 DNA reads TGTGCCAGCAGCGCAGACGGCTCCTACGAGCAGTACTTC. The chain recombines TRBV11-3 with TRBJ2-7, with unresolved D. Germline V gene lookup returns CDR1 SGHNT and CDR2 YENEEA. This CDR3 is built from 13 residues. Trimming stripped 5 bases from V and 0 bases from J, with 8 bases between. Combining the CDR3 with reference TRBV11-3 and TRBJ2-7 gives the whole variable domain EAGVVQSPRYKIIEKKQPVAFWCNPISGHNTLYWYLQNLGQGPELLIRYENEEAVDDSQLPKDRFSAERLKGVDSTLKIQPAELGDSAVYLCASSADGSYEQYFGPGTRLTVT.

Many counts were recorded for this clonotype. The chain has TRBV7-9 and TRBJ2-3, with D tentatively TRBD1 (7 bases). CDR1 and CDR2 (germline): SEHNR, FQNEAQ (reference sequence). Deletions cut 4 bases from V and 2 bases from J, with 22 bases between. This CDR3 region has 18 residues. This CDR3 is CASSSPRDRLYPTDTQYF. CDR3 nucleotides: TGTGCCAGCAGCTCACCGCGGGACAGACTTTACCCCACAGATACGCAGTATTTT.

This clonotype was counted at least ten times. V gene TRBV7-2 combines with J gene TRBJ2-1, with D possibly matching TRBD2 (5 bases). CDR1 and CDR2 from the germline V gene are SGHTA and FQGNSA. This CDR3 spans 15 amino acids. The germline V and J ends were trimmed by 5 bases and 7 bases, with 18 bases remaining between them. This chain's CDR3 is CASSLRSGSSNEQFF. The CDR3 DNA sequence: TGTGCCAGCAGCCTTAGGAGTGGGAGTTCAAATGAGCAGTTCTTC. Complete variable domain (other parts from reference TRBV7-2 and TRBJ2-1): GAGVSQSPSNKVTEKGKDVELRCDPISGHTALYWYRQSLGQGLEFLIYFQGNSAPDKSGLPSDRFSAERTGGSVSTLTIQRTQQEDSAVYLCASSLRSGSSNEQFFGPGTRLTVL.

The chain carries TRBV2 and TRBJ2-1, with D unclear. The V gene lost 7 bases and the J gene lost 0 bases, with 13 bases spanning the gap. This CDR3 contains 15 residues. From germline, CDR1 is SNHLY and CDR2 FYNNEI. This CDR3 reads CASTQGSASYNEQFF. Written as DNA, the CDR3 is TGTGCCAGCACCCAAGGGTCGGCCTCCTACAATGAGCAGTTCTTC.

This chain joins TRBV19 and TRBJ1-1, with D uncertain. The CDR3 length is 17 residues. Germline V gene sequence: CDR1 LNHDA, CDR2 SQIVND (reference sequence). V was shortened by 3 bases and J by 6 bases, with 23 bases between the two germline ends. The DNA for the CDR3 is TGTGCCAGTAGTATCATAGCCTCGGGAATACAAGTGGCTGAAGCTTTCTTT. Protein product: CASSIIASGIQVAEAFF.

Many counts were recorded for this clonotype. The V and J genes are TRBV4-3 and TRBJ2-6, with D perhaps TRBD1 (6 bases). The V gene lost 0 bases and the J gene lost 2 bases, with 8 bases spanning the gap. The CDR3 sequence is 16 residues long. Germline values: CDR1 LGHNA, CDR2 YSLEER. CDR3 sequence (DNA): TGCGCCAGCAGCCAAGATGAGGGGGCTGGGGCCAACGTCCTGACTTTC. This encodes CASSQDEGAGANVLTF.

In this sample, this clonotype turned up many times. The CDR3 loop reads CASRKVGQNIQYF. DNA for the CDR3: TGTGCCAGCAGGAAAGTGGGACAAAACATTCAGTACTTC. V usage is TRBV6-1 and J usage is TRBJ2-4, with D possibly being TRBD1 or TRBD2 (5 bases each). Germline V gene sequence: CDR1 MNHNS, CDR2 SASEGT. The CDR3 has 13 residues. V was clipped by 6 bases and J by 5 bases, with 11 bases between them.

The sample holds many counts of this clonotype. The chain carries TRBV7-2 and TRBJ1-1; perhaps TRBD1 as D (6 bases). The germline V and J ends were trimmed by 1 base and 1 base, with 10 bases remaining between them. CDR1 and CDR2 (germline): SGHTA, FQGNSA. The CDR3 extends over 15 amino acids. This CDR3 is CASSLDGQRNTEAFF. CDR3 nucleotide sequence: TGTGCCAGCAGCTTAGATGGACAGAGGAACACTGAAGCTTTCTTT.

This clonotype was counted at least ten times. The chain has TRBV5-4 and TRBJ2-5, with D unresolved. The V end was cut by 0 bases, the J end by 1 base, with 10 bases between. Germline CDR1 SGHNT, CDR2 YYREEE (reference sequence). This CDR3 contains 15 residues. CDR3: CASSLAADIQETQYF. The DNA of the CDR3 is TGTGCCAGCAGCTTGGCGGCAGACATCCAAGAGACCCAGTACTTC.

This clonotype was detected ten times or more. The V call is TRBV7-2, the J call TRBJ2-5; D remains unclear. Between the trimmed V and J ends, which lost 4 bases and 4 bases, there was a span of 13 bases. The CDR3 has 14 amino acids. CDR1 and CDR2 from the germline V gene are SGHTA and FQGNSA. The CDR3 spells CASSSLALRETQYF. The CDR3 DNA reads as TGTGCCAGCAGCTCCTTGGCTTTAAGAGAGACCCAGTACTTC.

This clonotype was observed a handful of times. CDR3 nucleotide sequence: TGTGCCAGAGGACCGATTAATTCACCCCTCCACTTT. Encoded protein: CARGPINSPLHF. The rearrangement uses TRBV2 and TRBJ1-6; D remains ambiguous. This CDR3 comprises 12 residues. Trimming took off 9 bases at V and 6 bases at J, with 9 bases between the two ends. CDR1 and CDR2 (germline): SNHLY, FYNNEI.

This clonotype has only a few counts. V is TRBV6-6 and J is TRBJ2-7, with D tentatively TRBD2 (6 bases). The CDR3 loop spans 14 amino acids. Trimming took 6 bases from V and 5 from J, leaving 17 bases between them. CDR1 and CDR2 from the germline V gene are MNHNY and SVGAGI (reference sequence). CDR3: CASSPPGWGDEQYF. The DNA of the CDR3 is TGTGCCAGCAGCCCCCCCGGGTGGGGGGACGAGCAGTACTTC.

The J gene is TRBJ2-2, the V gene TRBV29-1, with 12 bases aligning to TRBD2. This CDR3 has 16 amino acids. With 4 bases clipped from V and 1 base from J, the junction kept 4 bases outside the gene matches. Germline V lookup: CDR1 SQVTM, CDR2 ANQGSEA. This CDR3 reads CSVVPSGRENTGELFF. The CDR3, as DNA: TGCAGCGTTGTCCCTAGCGGGAGGGAGAACACCGGGGAGCTGTTTTTT.

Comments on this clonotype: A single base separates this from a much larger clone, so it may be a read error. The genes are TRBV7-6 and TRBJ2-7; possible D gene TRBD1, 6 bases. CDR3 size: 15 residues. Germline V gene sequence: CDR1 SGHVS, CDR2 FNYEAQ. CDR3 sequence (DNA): TGTGCCAGCAGCTTAGAGATGACAGGTTCTTACGAGCAGCACTTC. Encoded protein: CASSLEMTGSYEQHF.

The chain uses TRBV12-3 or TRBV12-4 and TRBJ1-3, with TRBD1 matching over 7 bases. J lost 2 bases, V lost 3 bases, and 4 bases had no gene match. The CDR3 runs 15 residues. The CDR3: CASSFGTETGNTIYF. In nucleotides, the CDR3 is TGTGCCAGCAGTTTCGGGACAGAGACTGGAAACACCATATATTTT.

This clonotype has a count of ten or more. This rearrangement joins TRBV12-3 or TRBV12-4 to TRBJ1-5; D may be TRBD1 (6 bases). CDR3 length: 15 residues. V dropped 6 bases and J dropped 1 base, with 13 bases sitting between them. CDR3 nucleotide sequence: TGTGCCAGCAGCCAGAACAGGGTGAGCAATCAGCCCCAGCATTTT. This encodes CASSQNRVSNQPQHF.

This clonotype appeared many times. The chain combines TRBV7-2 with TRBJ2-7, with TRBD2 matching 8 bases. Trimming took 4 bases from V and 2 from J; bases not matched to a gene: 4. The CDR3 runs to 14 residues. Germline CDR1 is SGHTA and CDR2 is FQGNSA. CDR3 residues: CASSYSGKTYEQYF. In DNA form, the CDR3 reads TGTGCCAGCAGCTATAGCGGGAAGACCTACGAGCAGTACTTC.

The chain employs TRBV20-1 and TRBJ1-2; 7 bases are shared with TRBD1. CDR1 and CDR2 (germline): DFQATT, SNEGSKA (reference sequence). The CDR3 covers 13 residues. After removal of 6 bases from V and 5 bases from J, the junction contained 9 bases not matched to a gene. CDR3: CSAQGQGRYGYTF. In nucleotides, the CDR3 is TGCAGTGCACAGGGGCAGGGAAGATATGGCTACACCTTC.